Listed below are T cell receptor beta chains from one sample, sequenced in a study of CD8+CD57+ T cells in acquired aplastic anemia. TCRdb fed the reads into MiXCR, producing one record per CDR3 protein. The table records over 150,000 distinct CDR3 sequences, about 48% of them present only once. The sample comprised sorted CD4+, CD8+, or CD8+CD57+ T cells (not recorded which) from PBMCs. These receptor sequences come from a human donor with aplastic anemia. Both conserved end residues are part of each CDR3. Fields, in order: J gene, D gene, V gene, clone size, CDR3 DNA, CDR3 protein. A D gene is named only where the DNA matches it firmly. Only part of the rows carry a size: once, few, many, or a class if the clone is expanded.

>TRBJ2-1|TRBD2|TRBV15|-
TGTGCCACCAGCGGGGGACTAGCGGGAAAAGCCTCTGAGCAGTTCTTC
CATSGGLAGKASEQFF
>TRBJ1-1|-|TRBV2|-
TGTGCCAGCACGACAGCCAGGAACACTGAAGCTTCCTTT
CASTTARNTEASF
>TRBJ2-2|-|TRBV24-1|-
TGTGCCACCAGTGGAGTGACCACAGGGAACACCGGGGAGCTGTTTTTT
CATSGVTTGNTGELFF
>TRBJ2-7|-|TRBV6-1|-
TGTGCCAGCAGGCCAACCATGAGCGAGCAGTACTTC
CASRPTMSEQYF
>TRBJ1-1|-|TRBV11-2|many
TGTGCCAGCAGCTTAAGCCCCAGGGGAGGCACTGAAGCTTTCTTT
CASSLSPRGGTEAFF
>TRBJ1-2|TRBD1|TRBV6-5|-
TGTGCCAGCAGTTACGACGACAGGGGCTATGGCTACACCTTC
CASSYDDRGYGYTF
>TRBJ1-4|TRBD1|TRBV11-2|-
TGTGCCAGCAGCACAGGGGCGGGGGCGCAGGAAAAACTGTTTTTT
CASSTGAGAQEKLFF
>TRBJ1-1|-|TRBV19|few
TGTGCCAGTAGTATTAGCGGGAACACTGAAGCTTTCTTT
CASSISGNTEAFF
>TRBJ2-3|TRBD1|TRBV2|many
TGTGCCAACCAGGACAGGTCCACAGATACGCAGTATTTT
CANQDRSTDTQYF
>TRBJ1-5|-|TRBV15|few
TGTGCCACCAGCAGAGGGGATGGACAGATGGCGAATCAGCCCCAGCATTTT
CATSRGDGQMANQPQHF
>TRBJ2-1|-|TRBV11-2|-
TGTGCCAGCAGCCCGGGTAGGGGGGACCACAATGAGCAGTTCTTC
CASSPGRGDHNEQFF
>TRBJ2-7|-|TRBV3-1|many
TGTGCCAGCAGCCCGGACGGGAACTACGAGCAGTACTTC
CASSPDGNYEQYF
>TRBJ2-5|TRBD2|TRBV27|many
TGTGCCAGCAGCATGCTAGCGGAAGGGGAGACCCAGTACTTC
CASSMLAEGETQYF
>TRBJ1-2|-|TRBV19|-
TGTGCCAGTAGTATCGGACAGAGCTATGGCTACACCTTC
CASSIGQSYGYTF
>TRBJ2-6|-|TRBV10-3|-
TGTGCCATCAGCCCTGGGACTTACCGCTCTGGGGCCAACGTCCTGACTTTC
CAISPGTYRSGANVLTF
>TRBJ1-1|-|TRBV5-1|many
TGCGCCAGCAGCTCGGACAGACTCACTGAAGCTTTCTTT
CASSSDRLTEAFF
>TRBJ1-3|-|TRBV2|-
TGTGCCAGCAGGTTGGACTCCGGCTCTGGAAACACCATATATTTT
CASRLDSGSGNTIYF
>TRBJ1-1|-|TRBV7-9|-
TGTGCCACCAGGGGAAGGGCTGAAGCTTTCTTT
CATRGRAEAFF
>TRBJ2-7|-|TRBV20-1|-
TGCAGTGCTAGAGTGGCGTCGGATGAGCAGTACTTC
CSARVASDEQYF
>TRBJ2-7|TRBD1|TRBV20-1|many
TGCAGTGCTAGAGCCCTTAGACAGGGGCTTAACTACGAGCAGTACTTC
CSARALRQGLNYEQYF
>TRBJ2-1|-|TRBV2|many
TGTGCCAGCAGTGGGGAGCTGGGGGATGAGCAGTTCTTC
CASSGELGDEQFF
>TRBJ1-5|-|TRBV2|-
TGTGCTAGAGGGGGGGCGGAATATCAGCCCCAGCATTTT
CARGGAEYQPQHF
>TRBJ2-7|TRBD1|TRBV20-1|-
TGCAGTGCTAGTTCCCTCTGGACAGGGGGCATCGACGAGCAGTACTTC
CSASSLWTGGIDEQYF
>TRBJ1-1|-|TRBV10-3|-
TGTGCCATCAGTGAGTCTCCGGAGGTGGGCACTGAAGCTTTCTTT
CAISESPEVGTEAFF
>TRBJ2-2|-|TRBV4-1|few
TGCGCCAGCAGCCAAGAGTTCGTGTCTAACACCGGGGAGCTGTTTTTT
CASSQEFVSNTGELFF
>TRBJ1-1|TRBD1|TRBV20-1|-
TGCAGTGCTAGAGAGCGGACAGGGACGACTGAAGCTTTCTTT
CSARERTGTTEAFF
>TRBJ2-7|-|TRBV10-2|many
TGCGCCAGCAGTCCGGGAAGTGAGCAGTACTTC
CASSPGSEQYF
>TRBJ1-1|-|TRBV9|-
TGTGCCAGCAGCGTAGCGGGCAGAGGGCCCATGAACACTGAAGCTTTCTTT
CASSVAGRGPMNTEAFF
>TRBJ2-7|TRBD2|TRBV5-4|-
TGTGCCAGCAGCGACGGGACTAGCGCTTACGAGCAGTACTTC
CASSDGTSAYEQYF
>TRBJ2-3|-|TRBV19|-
TGTGCCAGTAGTATAGAAACGGGGAACACAGATACGCAGTATTTT
CASSIETGNTDTQYF
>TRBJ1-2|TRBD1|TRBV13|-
TGTGCCAGCAGCCCAGGGACAGGGGAAAGATATGGCTACACCTTC
CASSPGTGERYGYTF
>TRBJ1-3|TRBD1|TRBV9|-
TGTGCCAGCAGCCCAGGGGGGACAGTAAAAGACCCTGGAAACACCATATATTTT
CASSPGGTVKDPGNTIYF
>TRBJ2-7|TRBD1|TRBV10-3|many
TGTGCCATCAGTGACCGAACAGGGGGCGCAGAGCAGTACTTC
CAISDRTGGAEQYF
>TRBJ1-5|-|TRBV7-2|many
TGTGCCAGCAGCCCCGCCCCCCCTTTATCGCCCCAGCATTTT
CASSPAPPLSPQHF
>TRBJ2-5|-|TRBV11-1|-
TGTGCCAGCAGCGATGACAGGACCCAAGAGACCCAGTACTTC
CASSDDRTQETQYF
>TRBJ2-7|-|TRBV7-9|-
TGTGCCAGCAGCCACAGGGTCAACGAGCAGTACTTC
CASSHRVNEQYF
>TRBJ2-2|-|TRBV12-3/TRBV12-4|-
TGTGCCAGCAGCCAGTCCACCGGGGAGCTGGTTTTT
CASSQSTGELVF
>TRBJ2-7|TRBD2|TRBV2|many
TGTGCCAGCAGTAGTAGCGGGGGGTCCTCCTACGAGCAGTACTTC
CASSSSGGSSYEQYF
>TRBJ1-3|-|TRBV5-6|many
TGTGCCAGCAGCGATCCTGGGACGCGGGGAAACACCATATATTTT
CASSDPGTRGNTIYF
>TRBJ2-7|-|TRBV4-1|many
TGCGCCAGCAGCCAAGACCGGAACGAGCAGTACTTC
CASSQDRNEQYF
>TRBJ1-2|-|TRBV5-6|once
TGTGCCAGCAGCTTGGTGGTTGGAGGCTACACCTTC
CASSLVVGGYTF
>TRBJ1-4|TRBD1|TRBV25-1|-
TGTGCCAGCAGTGAAGCCGGGACAGGAAATGAAAAACTGTTTTTT
CASSEAGTGNEKLFF
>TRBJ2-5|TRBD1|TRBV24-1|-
TGTGCCACCAGTGACCCGGACAGGCCAGAGACCCAGTACTTC
CATSDPDRPETQYF
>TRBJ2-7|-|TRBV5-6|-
TGTGCCAGCAGCTTCCTTTCCGTCGGGGAGCAGTACTTC
CASSFLSVGEQYF
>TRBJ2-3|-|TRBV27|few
TGTGCCAGCAGTTTTGGACACAGTTCAGATACGCAGTATTTT
CASSFGHSSDTQYF
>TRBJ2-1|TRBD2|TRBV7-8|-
TGTGCCAGCAGCGCTCCCCGGGGGGACAATGAGCAGTTCTTC
CASSAPRGDNEQFF
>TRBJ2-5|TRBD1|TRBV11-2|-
TGTGCCAGCAGCATCGGGACAGGTGGAGAGACCCAGTACTTC
CASSIGTGGETQYF
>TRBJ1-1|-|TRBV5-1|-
TGCGCCAGCAGCTTGTCGTCGCAGCTTCCCACTGAAGCTTTCTTT
CASSLSSQLPTEAFF
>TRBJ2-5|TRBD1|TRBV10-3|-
TGTGCCATCAGTGAGTGGGACAGGGGGCGCAGCTCGAAGACCCAGTACTTC
CAISEWDRGRSSKTQYF
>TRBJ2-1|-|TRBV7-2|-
TGTGCCAGCAGCTCGTCGGATGTCTATGAGCAGTTCTTC
CASSSSDVYEQFF
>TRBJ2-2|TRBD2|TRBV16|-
TGTGCCAGCAGCCTTGAGGGAGGGAGCACCGGGGAGCTGTTTTTT
CASSLEGGSTGELFF
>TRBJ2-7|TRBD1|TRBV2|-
TGTGCCAGCAAACAGGGGAAATGGGAGCAGTACTTC
CASKQGKWEQYF
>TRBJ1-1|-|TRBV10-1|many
TGCGCCAGCAGTGGGCCGAACACTGAAGCTTTCTTT
CASSGPNTEAFF
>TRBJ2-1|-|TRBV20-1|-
TGCAGTGGCCTCCCGGGACTCGACAATGAGCAGTTCTTC
CSGLPGLDNEQFF